One and the same sample provided the 23 T cell receptor beta chains below, sequenced in a study of T-cell reconstitution after alpha-beta-depleted transplantation in children. A TCRbeta library incorporating unique molecular identifiers was prepared. MiXCR, run by TCRdb on the PCR reads, gives a single entry per CDR3 protein. The sample shows approximately 500,000 distinct CDR3 sequences, 27% of them seen only once. The sequenced sample was PBMCs, obtained before TCRalphabeta/CD19-depleted stem cell transplant. These receptors were obtained from a boy in the first two years of life with Wiskott-Aldrich syndrome, due to receive a stem cell transplant.

This clonotype has a single count. This chain uses TRBV7-9 with TRBJ2-1, with 7 bases aligning to TRBD2. The CDR3 is 14 residues long. The germline CDR1 and CDR2 sequences are SEHNR and FQNEAQ (reference sequence). With 7 bases clipped from V and 5 bases from J, the junction kept 8 bases outside the gene matches. The CDR3 is CASTRLAKDNEQFF. The CDR3 DNA sequence: TGTGCCAGCACCAGACTAGCAAAAGACAATGAGCAGTTCTTC. Full variable domain (outside the CDR3, taken from reference TRBV7-9 and TRBJ2-1): DTGVSQNPRHKITKRGQNVTFRCDPISEHNRLYWYRQTLGQGPEFLTYFQNEAQLEKSRLLSDRFSAERPKGSFSTLEIQRTEQGDSAMYLCASTRLAKDNEQFFGPGTRLTVL.

The chain recombines TRBV20-1 with TRBJ2-5; TRBD2 matches at 7 bases. Germline CDR1 reads DFQATT; CDR2 reads SNEGSKA (reference sequence). The V and J ends lost 6 bases and 5 bases, in that order; junction bases with no gene match: 18. The CDR3 length is 16 residues. The CDR3 DNA reads TGCAGTGCGAGATCGAGCTGGGGGGAGGGATGGGAGACCCAGTACTTC. As protein: CSARSSWGEGWETQYF.

The chain recombines TRBV12-3 or TRBV12-4 with TRBJ2-3, with TRBD2 matching 7 bases. This CDR3 is built from 16 residues. Unmatched junction bases numbered 8, after V lost 3 bases and J lost 2 bases. The CDR3 sequence is CASSLERGINTDTQYF. The CDR3, as DNA: TGTGCCAGCAGTTTGGAGCGGGGAATTAACACAGATACGCAGTATTTT.

This clonotype was observed at least ten times. This chain connects TRBV10-3 to TRBJ2-1; possibly TRBD2 for D (6 bases). CDR3 length equals 14 residues. Per germline, CDR1 ENHRY and CDR2 SYGVKD. V was shortened by 2 bases and J by 5 bases, with 10 bases between the two germline ends. CDR3 sequence (DNA): TGTGCCATCAGTGAGAGCGGGCCTAACAATGAGCAGTTCTTC. Translated, it gives CAISESGPNNEQFF.

At least ten counts were recorded for this clonotype. The J gene is TRBJ2-7, the V gene TRBV27, with D maybe TRBD2 (5 bases). Trimming took off 6 bases at V and 3 bases at J, with 18 bases between the two ends. CDR1 and CDR2 (germline): MNHEY, SMNVEV (reference sequence). The CDR3 consists of 15 residues. The DNA for the CDR3 is TGTGCCAGCAGCGCCTATCTAGCAGGTGGCTACGAGCAGTACTTC. It is translated as CASSAYLAGGYEQYF.

The J gene is TRBJ2-7, the V gene TRBV5-1, with D tentatively TRBD1 or TRBD2 (5 bases each). CDR3 length: 13 amino acids. The V and J ends lost 4 bases and 2 bases respectively, with 10 bases between them. Looked up from germline, CDR1 is SGHRS and CDR2 is YFSETQ. The CDR3 region has the DNA TGCGCCAGCAGCGCTCTGGGGGCCTACGAGCAGTACTTC. Amino acids: CASSALGAYEQYF.

This clonotype appeared a single time. This sequence joins TRBV7-9 and TRBJ1-2; 8 bases agree with TRBD1. V shed 4 bases and J 2 bases; nucleotides not matched to a gene: 9. Germline V lookup: CDR1 SEHNR, CDR2 FQNEAQ (reference sequence). The CDR3 loop spans 16 amino acids. The CDR3 sequence is CASSSSWTGRNYGYTF. CDR3 nucleotides: TGTGCCAGCAGCTCCTCTTGGACAGGGCGGAACTATGGCTACACCTTC.

This clonotype was counted only a few times. The chain recombines TRBV5-1 with TRBJ2-7, with 10 bases aligning to TRBD2. Germline CDR1 and CDR2: SGHRS and YFSETQ. V shed 1 base, J shed 3 bases, and the junction held 10 bases outside the gene matches. The length of the CDR3 is 17 residues. The CDR3 spells CASSLFMWASGSYEQYF. The DNA of the CDR3 is TGCGCCAGCAGCTTGTTTATGTGGGCTAGCGGGAGCTACGAGCAGTACTTC.

This clonotype appeared a few times. This chain joins TRBV12-3 or TRBV12-4 and TRBJ1-4, with D tentatively TRBD1 (5 bases). CDR3 length: 15 amino acids. V was trimmed by 4 bases and J by 7 bases, leaving 16 bases between them. CDR3 sequence reads: CASSSRRQGGEKLFF. CDR3 in DNA: TGTGCCAGCAGTTCTAGGCGGCAGGGTGGTGAAAAACTGTTTTTT.

The chain links TRBV20-1 to TRBJ2-1; TRBD2 agrees at 7 bases. Germline V CDR1 and CDR2: DFQATT, SNEGSKA (reference sequence). This CDR3 region has 15 residues. V lost 0 bases, J lost 6 bases, and 8 bases stayed unmatched. The chain's CDR3 is CSARDLLAVFNEQFF. In DNA form, the CDR3 reads TGCAGTGCTAGAGATCTTCTAGCGGTATTCAATGAGCAGTTCTTC.

This chain uses TRBV2 with TRBJ2-3, with TRBD2 identical over 9 bases. Germline V gives CDR1 SNHLY, CDR2 FYNNEI. The trim removed 7 bases at V and 4 bases at J, leaving 9 bases unmatched. The CDR3 loop spans 15 amino acids. The CDR3 coding sequence is TGTGCCAGCAAGGTAGAGCGGGAGGCTTCAGATACGCAGTATTTT. It codes for CASKVEREASDTQYF. Supplemented by reference TRBV2 and TRBJ2-3, the full variable domain reads EPEVTQTPSHQVTQMGQEVILRCVPISNHLYFYWYRQILGQKVEFLVSFYNNEISEKSEIFDDQFSVERPDGSNFTLKIRSTKLEDSAMYFCASKVEREASDTQYFGPGTRLTVL.

CDR3 DNA: TGCAGTGCTAGTGTTCGCACAGATACGCAGTATTTT. The encoded protein is CSASVRTDTQYF. The rearrangement uses TRBV20-1 and TRBJ2-3; no clear D. V was cut by 3 bases and J by 1 base, with 5 bases left in between. Per germline, CDR1 DFQATT and CDR2 SNEGSKA (reference sequence). The CDR3 sequence is 12 residues long.

The sample holds a few counts of this clonotype. This chain connects TRBV27 to TRBJ2-1; 10 bases agree with TRBD2. Germline-derived CDR1 and CDR2 are MNHEY and SMNVEV (reference sequence). The CDR3 spans 17 residues. After removal of 6 bases from V and 8 bases from J, the junction contained 16 bases not matched to a gene. The CDR3 sequence: CASSPLGGLAGADEQFF. Here the CDR3 DNA reads TGTGCCAGCAGCCCATTGGGTGGGCTAGCGGGAGCCGATGAGCAGTTCTTC.

V usage is TRBV29-1 and J usage is TRBJ2-1, with 11 bases lining up with TRBD2. V dropped 3 bases and J dropped 9; count of bases not matched to a gene: 10. CDR1 and CDR2 from the germline V gene are SQVTM and ANQGSEA. This CDR3 spans 15 amino acids. The CDR3 nucleotides are TGCAGCGTTGAGTACCTAGCGGGAGGTATCTCTGAGCAGTTCTTC. It codes for CSVEYLAGGISEQFF.

The chain links TRBV5-1 to TRBJ2-3, with 8 bases aligning to TRBD2. Germline V gene lookup returns CDR1 SGHRS and CDR2 YFSETQ. This CDR3 is 13 amino acids long. V lost 5 bases, J lost 3 bases, and 2 bases stayed unmatched. CDR3 sequence (DNA): TGCGCCAGCAGAGCGGGAGAGACAGATACGCAGTATTTT. Translated, it gives CASRAGETDTQYF.

J is TRBJ1-5 and V is TRBV20-1; no clear D gene. CDR1 is DFQATT and CDR2 is SNEGSKA in the germline V gene (reference sequence). The CDR3 extends over 12 amino acids. V was trimmed by 2 bases and J by 6 bases, leaving 8 bases between them. The CDR3 loop is CSARSGSQPQHF. CDR3 DNA: TGCAGTGCTAGATCGGGGTCTCAGCCCCAGCATTTT.

This chain links TRBV5-1 with TRBJ1-5; D ambiguous. The germline V gene has CDR1 SGHRS and CDR2 YFSETQ. Trimming cost V 0 bases and J 6 bases, with 10 bases left between them. The CDR3 is made up of 14 amino acids. The chain's CDR3 is CASSLEGSGQPQHF. The CDR3 bases are TGCGCCAGCAGCTTGGAGGGCAGCGGTCAGCCCCAGCATTTT.

The chain combines TRBV29-1 with TRBJ2-3; 8 nucleotides agree with TRBD2. CDR3 length: 13 amino acids. The trim removed 5 bases at V and 6 bases at J, leaving 7 bases unmatched. CDR1 is SQVTM, CDR2 ANQGSEA, per germline. The chain's CDR3 is CSVQIAGLDTQYF. The CDR3 coding sequence is TGCAGCGTTCAAATAGCGGGGTTGGATACGCAGTATTTT.

The rearrangement joins TRBV5-1 to TRBJ2-1, with TRBD2 identical over 13 bases. V lost 4 bases to trimming and J lost 8 bases; unmatched junction nucleotides: 6. CDR1 SGHRS and CDR2 YFSETQ come from the germline V gene. This CDR3 comprises 15 residues. In nucleotides, the CDR3 is TGCGCCAGCAGCGCGGGACTAGCGGGATCCCATGAGCAGTTCTTC. Residues: CASSAGLAGSHEQFF.

This clonotype was found a few times. This chain joins TRBV20-1 and TRBJ1-2, with 7 bases fitting TRBD1. CDR1 is DFQATT and CDR2 is SNEGSKA in the germline V gene (reference sequence). This CDR3 spans 13 amino acids. V shed 0 bases, J shed 4 bases, and the junction held 2 bases outside the gene matches. The CDR3 spells CSARERQGYGYTF. DNA for the CDR3: TGCAGTGCTAGAGAAAGACAGGGCTATGGCTACACCTTC.

The CDR3 region is CSGNRDRSSGANVLTF. The CDR3 coding sequence is TGCAGCGGGAACCGGGACAGGAGCTCTGGGGCCAACGTCCTGACTTTC. The rearrangement links TRBV29-1 to TRBJ2-6; 8 bases map to TRBD1. Unmatched junction bases numbered 8, after V lost 7 bases and J lost 0 bases. The CDR3 is 16 amino acids. CDR1 SQVTM and CDR2 ANQGSEA come from the germline V gene.

This clonotype has only a few counts. The V gene is TRBV4-1, the J gene TRBJ2-1; TRBD1 aligns across 7 bases. V dropped 1 base and J dropped 8; count of bases not matched to a gene: 8. Per germline, CDR1 MGHRA and CDR2 YSYEKL. This CDR3 comprises 15 residues. The CDR3 DNA follows: TGCGCCAGCAGCCAAGTGGGCCAGGGGGACGATGAGCAGTTCTTC. Translated: CASSQVGQGDDEQFF.

This clonotype showed up just a few times. The rearrangement uses TRBV7-9 and TRBJ1-4, with 7 bases matching TRBD1. Germline CDR1 reads SEHNR; CDR2 reads FQNEAQ (reference sequence). V lost 5 bases, J lost 5 bases, and 8 bases stayed unmatched. The CDR3 spans 15 residues. The CDR3 sequence is CASSVTGEWNEKLFF. The CDR3 coding sequence is TGTGCCAGCAGCGTTACAGGGGAGTGGAATGAAAAACTGTTTTTT.